These 29 T cell receptor beta chains originate from one sample sequenced in a study of T cell responses to AZD1222 COVID-19 vaccine. This table comes from immunoSEQ multiplex PCR, and its TCRdb copy is limited to in-frame clones, with some not included. Among about 170,000 clones, roughly 87% were seen once, and the ten largest hold around 1.1%. The sample consisted of peripheral blood, taken 28 days after the second AZD1222 dose. These receptors were collected from an adult who received the AZD1222 COVID-19 vaccine.

The J gene is TRBJ1-1, the V gene TRBV12-2. TRBV12-2 represents a pseudogene. There are 13 residues in the CDR3. CDR3 sequence: CASRLGVNTEAFF. The CDR3 DNA is TGTGCAAGTCGCTTAGGAGTGAACACTGAAGCTTTCTTT.

V usage is TRBV7-2 and J usage is TRBJ1-1, with TRBD1 matching over 9 bases. The CDR3 consists of 15 residues. Germline-derived CDR1 and CDR2 are SGHTA and FQGNSA. V shed 4 bases and J 6 bases; nucleotides not matched to a gene: 9. For the CDR3, the DNA is TGTGCCAGCAGCTATCGGACAGGGGCTGTATCTGAAGCTTTCTTT. This gives the protein CASSYRTGAVSEAFF.

The chain couples TRBV19 to TRBJ2-1; 7 bases align to TRBD2. CDR1 and CDR2 (germline): LNHDA, SQIVND (reference sequence). Trimming at V came to 5 bases and at J to 0 bases, leaving 7 bases not matched to a gene. This CDR3 comprises 16 residues. The CDR3 sequence is CASSLSSGGSYNEQFF. The CDR3 DNA sequence: TGTGCCAGTAGTCTCTCTAGCGGTGGCTCCTACAATGAGCAGTTCTTC.

Points on this clone: Compared with germline, one end of the junction differs, possibly owing to a read error. The chain uses TRBV19 and TRBJ1-2; weak D call: TRBD1 (5 bases). The V gene's germline CDR1 is LNHDA and CDR2 SQIVND (reference sequence). The CDR3 contains 12 residues. CDR3 nucleotide sequence: TGTGCCAGTAGTACATGGGACTACGGCTACACCTTC. Translated: CASSTWDYGYTF.

The J gene is TRBJ1-3, the V gene TRBV5-1; no firm D call. Per the germline V gene, CDR1 is SGHRS and CDR2 is YFSETQ. V lost 0 bases and J lost 0, with 13 bases in between. The CDR3 is 17 amino acids. This chain's CDR3 is CASSLGRSAVSGNTIYF. The DNA for the CDR3 is TGCGCCAGCAGCTTGGGTAGGTCGGCAGTCTCTGGAAACACCATATATTTT.

This clone was seen only a few times. The chain carries TRBV10-3 and TRBJ1-6, with 8 bases matching TRBD1. Trimming removed 4 bases from V and 5 bases from J; junction bases left unmatched: 1. This CDR3 has 14 amino acids. Germline CDR1 is ENHRY and CDR2 is SYGVKD. The DNA for the CDR3 is TGTGCCATCAGTGTGGGACAGGATAATTCACCCCTCCACTTT. It encodes CAISVGQDNSPLHF.

The rearrangement joins TRBV6-6 to TRBJ2-6; possibly TRBD1 for D (6 bases). The germline CDR1 and CDR2 sequences are MNHNY and SVGAGI (reference sequence). V shed 5 bases and J shed 0 bases, with 14 bases lying between them. The CDR3 spans 17 residues. CDR3 nucleotide sequence: TGTGCCAGCAGTCCGGCGACAGGTACCTCTGGGGCCAACGTCCTGACTTTC. Protein: CASSPATGTSGANVLTF.

The V and J genes are TRBV6-1 and TRBJ2-7, with D unresolved. Trimming removed 1 base at V and 3 bases at J, with 4 bases between. This CDR3 is built from 12 residues. Germline lookup yields CDR1 MNHNS and CDR2 SASEGT. CDR3 amino acids: CASSEGGYEQYF. CDR3 DNA: TGTGCCAGCAGTGAAGGGGGCTACGAGCAGTACTTC.

V and J are TRBV3-1 (or the pseudogene TRBV3-2) and TRBJ1-1; no clear D gene. The V and J ends lost 3 bases and 2 bases respectively, with 16 bases between them. The CDR3 totals 16 residues. Germline V lookup: CDR1 LGHDT, CDR2 YNNKEL (reference sequence). In nucleotides, the CDR3 is TGTGCCAGCAGCCAGGTGATGCCCTCAAGTAACACTGAAGCTTTCTTT. Its protein is CASSQVMPSSNTEAFF.

This clone showed up just a few times. The chain uses TRBV19 and TRBJ1-4; unclear D gene. Germline assignment: CDR1 LNHDA and CDR2 SQIVND (reference sequence). The CDR3 extends over 15 amino acids. V lost 5 bases and J lost 8, with 18 bases in between. The CDR3 DNA sequence: TGTGCCAGTAGTCCCCCGGGTTGGGCTGGGGAAAAACTGTTTTTT. Translated, it gives CASSPPGWAGEKLFF. The complete variable domain, with remaining parts taken from reference TRBV19 and TRBJ1-4, reads DGGITQSPKYLFRKEGQNVTLSCEQNLNHDAMYWYRQDPGQGLRLIYYSQIVNDFQKGDIAEGYSVSREKKESFPLTVTSAQKNPTAFYLCASSPPGWAGEKLFFGSGTQLSVL.

The chain uses TRBV27 and TRBJ1-2, with TRBD1 as a possible D gene (6 bases). This CDR3 contains 15 residues. V lost 3 bases, J lost 4 bases, and 15 bases lay in between. Germline V gene sequence: CDR1 MNHEY, CDR2 SMNVEV (reference sequence). In DNA form, the CDR3 reads TGTGCCAGCAGTTTCGCCGGGGGCGTCGGCTATGGCTACACCTTC. This sequence encodes CASSFAGGVGYGYTF.

The table lists this clone with a few counts. This chain uses TRBV6-5 with TRBJ2-1; TRBD1 matches 8 bases. Germline values: CDR1 MNHEY, CDR2 SVGAGI. V lost 7 bases, J lost 5 bases, and 7 bases stayed unmatched. This CDR3 is 14 amino acids long. DNA of the CDR3: TGTGCCAGCACAGGGGGCGTGGGGAACAATGAGCAGTTCTTC. Translating gives CASTGGVGNNEQFF.

The V and J genes are TRBV27 and TRBJ1-6, with no clear D. Trimming cost V 2 bases and J 0 bases, with 11 bases left between them. The germline V gene encodes CDR1 MNHEY and CDR2 SMNVEV (reference sequence). There are 17 residues in the CDR3. Here the CDR3 DNA reads TGTGCCAGCAGTTTACGTCATACTAGCTCCTATAATTCACCCCTCCACTTT. Amino acid sequence: CASSLRHTSSYNSPLHF.

This clone was seen many times. The genes are TRBV20-1 and TRBJ1-4; D gene ambiguous. Germline V CDR1 and CDR2: DFQATT, SNEGSKA (reference sequence). V was shortened by 3 bases and J by 5 bases, with 25 bases between the two germline ends. This CDR3 spans 18 amino acids. This CDR3 reads CSASFRARATPQNEKLFF. CDR3 DNA sequence: TGCAGTGCTAGTTTCCGGGCACGGGCAACGCCTCAAAATGAAAAACTGTTTTTT.

This clone has only one observation. The rearrangement links TRBV29-1 to TRBJ1-2; 9 bases align to TRBD1. Unmatched junction bases numbered 8, after V lost 1 base and J lost 5 bases. The CDR3 spans 15 residues. CDR1 is SQVTM, CDR2 ANQGSEA, per germline. CDR3 amino acids: CSVEGTGEKSYGYTF. The CDR3 bases are TGCAGCGTTGAAGGGACAGGGGAGAAGTCATATGGCTACACCTTC.

V usage is TRBV6-1 and J usage is TRBJ2-7; a weak D match, TRBD1 (6 bases). The V end was cut by 0 bases, the J end by 5 bases, with 11 bases between. CDR1 is MNHNS, CDR2 SASEGT, per germline. The CDR3 runs to 14 residues. CDR3 coding DNA: TGTGCCAGCAGTGAAGCATCCAGGGGAGACGAGCAGTACTTC. Translated: CASSEASRGDEQYF.

The V gene is TRBV19, the J gene TRBJ1-6, with D possibly matching TRBD1 (5 bases). Germline assignment: CDR1 LNHDA and CDR2 SQIVND (reference sequence). V was trimmed by 6 bases and J by 5 bases, leaving 14 bases between them. This CDR3 spans 15 amino acids. CDR3 residues: CASRVRDGNNSPLHF. CDR3 in DNA: TGTGCCAGTAGGGTGAGGGACGGAAATAATTCACCCCTCCACTTT. The complete variable domain, with remaining parts taken from reference TRBV19 and TRBJ1-6, reads DGGITQSPKYLFRKEGQNVTLSCEQNLNHDAMYWYRQDPGQGLRLIYYSQIVNDFQKGDIAEGYSVSREKKESFPLTVTSAQKNPTAFYLCASRVRDGNNSPLHFGNGTRLTVT.

Here the CDR3 reads CASSQRALSYGYTF. The CDR3 nucleotides are TGCGCCAGCAGCCAAAGGGCTCTTAGCTATGGCTACACCTTC. The V and J genes are TRBV4-1 and TRBJ1-2; D remains ambiguous. V gave up 2 bases and J gave up 4 bases, with 11 bases separating them. The CDR3 sequence is 14 residues long. Germline V CDR1 and CDR2: MGHRA, YSYEKL.

The chain couples TRBV27 to TRBJ1-6; no firm D call. Deletions cut 2 bases from V and 7 bases from J, with 12 bases between. CDR1 is MNHEY and CDR2 is SMNVEV in the germline V gene (reference sequence). The CDR3 runs to 15 residues. The CDR3 DNA is TGTGCCAGCAGTTTACGGCCGGGGATGAATTCACCCCTCCACTTT. Encoded protein: CASSLRPGMNSPLHF.

The genes are TRBV6-5 and TRBJ1-5, with D possibly being TRBD1 (5 bases). The CDR3 is 13 amino acids. Germline lookup yields CDR1 MNHEY and CDR2 SVGAGI. The V and J ends lost 6 bases and 7 bases respectively, with 13 bases between them. The DNA for the CDR3 is TGTGCCAGCAGCACCGGGGGGAACCAGCCCCAGCATTTT. Translated, it gives CASSTGGNQPQHF.

Details on this clone: One junction end disagrees with the germline gene, perhaps due to a read error. The CDR3 sequence is CAGSQDRVNTEAFF. The CDR3 bases are TGCGCCGGCAGCCAAGATAGGGTGAACACTGAAGCTTTCTTT. V and J are TRBV4-3 and TRBJ1-1; no firm D call. Germline CDR1 is LGHNA and CDR2 is YSLEER. This CDR3 region has 14 residues.

V usage is TRBV11-2 and J usage is TRBJ1-6; D perhaps matches TRBD1 (5 bases). This CDR3 region has 15 residues. V dropped 0 bases and J dropped 8 bases, with 11 bases sitting between them. CDR1 SGHAT and CDR2 FQNNGV come from the germline V gene. The chain's CDR3 is CASSLDGAGYSPLHF. As DNA, the CDR3 is TGTGCCAGCAGCTTAGATGGGGCGGGGTATTCACCCCTCCACTTT.

V is TRBV25-1 and J is TRBJ1-3; no definite D call. V was trimmed by 1 base and J by 4 bases, leaving 11 bases between them. The CDR3 runs 15 residues. CDR1 and CDR2 (germline): MGHDK, SYGVNS. CDR3 coding DNA: TGTGCCAGCAGTGAATCTGGGCTAATGGGAAACACCATATATTTT. Its protein is CASSESGLMGNTIYF.

This clone was detected a few times. V gene TRBV2 combines with J gene TRBJ1-2, with a tentative D call TRBD1 (6 bases). CDR3 length equals 13 residues. From germline, CDR1 is SNHLY and CDR2 FYNNEI. The V end lost 7 bases, the J end lost 2 bases, and 11 bases lay between the germline ends. CDR3 region: CASKGGRNYGYTF. CDR3 nucleotides: TGTGCCAGCAAGGGGGGGCGCAACTATGGCTACACCTTC.

This chain connects TRBV5-6 to TRBJ1-2; D is possibly TRBD1 (6 bases). Germline assignment: CDR1 SGHDT and CDR2 YYEEEE. V gave up 2 bases and J gave up 6 bases, with 20 bases separating them. This CDR3 has 16 residues. CDR3 sequence reads: CASSFIVFRGEHGYTF. The CDR3 DNA is TGTGCCAGCAGCTTTATTGTTTTCAGGGGTGAGCATGGCTACACCTTC.

The chain recombines TRBV4-1 with TRBJ2-7; D may match TRBD1 or TRBD2 (6 bases each). Trimming removed 1 base at V and 4 bases at J, with 14 bases between. In germline, CDR1 is MGHRA, CDR2 YSYEKL. This CDR3 spans 15 amino acids. The CDR3 nucleotides are TGCGCCAGCAGCCAAGGTCCGGGGGCAAGATACGAGCAGTACTTC. Residues: CASSQGPGARYEQYF.

The rearrangement links TRBV5-1 to TRBJ1-4, with D perhaps matching TRBD1 (5 bases). Trimming took 4 bases from V and 7 from J, leaving 23 bases between them. CDR3 length: 17 amino acids. CDR1 is SGHRS and CDR2 is YFSETQ in the germline V gene. The CDR3 loop reads CASSPTPQGKDREKLFF. In nucleotides, the CDR3 is TGCGCCAGCAGCCCAACCCCTCAGGGAAAGGATCGTGAAAAACTGTTTTTT.

V gene TRBV30 combines with J gene TRBJ2-7, with TRBD1 matching over 11 bases. The CDR3 consists of 16 residues. Looked up from germline, CDR1 is GTSNPN and CDR2 is SVGIG (reference sequence). V was clipped by 0 bases and J by 0 bases; unmatched bases: 4. In DNA, the CDR3 is TGTGCCTGGAGTGTGATGGGACAGGGGGACTCCTACGAGCAGTACTTC. Its translation: CAWSVMGQGDSYEQYF.

This clone was observed a few times. The rearrangement joins TRBV4-1 to TRBJ2-7; a possible D gene is TRBD2 (5 bases). V gave up 4 bases and J gave up 7 bases, with 14 bases separating them. This CDR3 spans 13 amino acids. The germline gives CDR1 MGHRA, CDR2 YSYEKL. The CDR3 sequence: CASSRQGGYEQYF. CDR3 coding DNA: TGCGCCAGCAGCCGGCAAGGAGGTTATGAGCAGTACTTC.